This T cell receptor (beta chain) was obtained from a study of blood T cell repertoires in COVID-19. For the study at large: The United States, Italy and Spain were the sources of the acute and convalescent COVID-19 samples. PBMCs, B-cell-depleted T cells, or T cells were the source of the cDNA or gDNA that made up the material.

V dropped 5 bases and J dropped 3 bases, with 13 bases sitting between them. There are 15 residues in the CDR3. The germline CDR1 and CDR2 sequences are MNHEY and SVGAGI. Source study methods: It was from reference gene primer amplification that nucleated cell counts were estimated. Generated by immunoSEQ multiplex PCR, the TCRdb table keeps only in-frame clones and is missing some. V and J calls and clone size are copied from that table; D and trimming were computed from the DNA. The sample consists of under 130,000 clones, roughly 87% of them appearing once. The genes are TRBV6-5 and TRBJ2-2; maybe TRBD1 (5 bases). Material: peripheral blood. This clonotype was sampled from a man aged 50-60 years with acute or convalescent COVID-19. The DNA for the CDR3 is TGTGCCAGCAGTCCCGACAGAGCCCACACCGGGGAGCTGTTTTTT. It codes for CASSPDRAHTGELFF.